This T cell receptor (beta chain) was retrieved from a study of control samples from healthy donors and cancer patients (dated by TCRdb to 2020 to 2021). The library came from the immunoSEQ multiplex PCR assay. What TCRdb holds here is the immuneACCESS table cut down to in-frame rearrangements. Part of the clones is not present; checked against another copy, under half of the missing clones reflect an unresolved V gene, and the others are unexplained. The sample has 100,000 or so clones on record, 85% to 90% of them singletons. The ten top clones hold about 7.8% of the sample. For this clone: This clone's antigen is unknown. No qualities accompany the bases; no much larger clone lies one base away.

V loses 3 bases of germline sequence and J loses 3 bases, and the interval between the two ends is 8 bases. From the cysteine through the phenylalanine, the CDR3 covers 14 amino acids. Solely the CDR3 DNA is kept, with 42 bases framed from the first base. The CDR1 and CDR2 encoded by the germline V gene are MDHEN and SYDVKM. The rearrangement joined TRBV28 to TRBJ1-4; no confident D gene assignment can be made. The TCR was taken from a man aged 25 to 45 in good health. Sequenced input: blood. The encoded CDR3 is CASSLAGPNEKLFF. In nucleotides, the sequence is TGTGCCAGCAGTTTGGCGGGCCCTAATGAAAAACTGTTTTTT.